This passage covers 5 T cell receptor beta chains from one sample sequenced in a study of blood T cell repertoires in COVID-19 (dated by TCRdb to 2019 to 2021). The library relied on the immunoSEQ multiplex PCR assay. This immuneACCESS table, as held by TCRdb, lists in-frame sequences with V and J called but not all clones. Of the missing ones, under half trace to an unresolved V gene in checked studies; the others have no known cause. The table for this sample lists around 83,000 clones; 80% to 90% of them were counted only once. The leading ten clones occupy about 14% of the sample. The sequenced sample consisted of peripheral blood. All receptors come from a man in his 70s with active or convalescent COVID-19.

This clone has just one count. The chain couples TRBV5-1 to TRBJ2-3, with TRBD2 matching 9 bases. CDR3 length equals 16 residues. J gave up 3 bases and V 0 bases, and 5 bases lay outside the gene matches. Germline CDR1 SGHRS, CDR2 YFSETQ. CDR3 in amino acids: CASSLVGGLATDTQYF. CDR3 bases: TGCGCCAGCAGCTTGGTAGGGGGACTAGCAACAGATACGCAGTATTTT.

This chain links TRBV19 with TRBJ1-1; D is unresolved. This CDR3 is 13 amino acids long. The germline CDR1 and CDR2 sequences are LNHDA and SQIVND (reference sequence). Trimming stripped 4 bases from V and 7 bases from J, with 13 bases between. CDR3 loop: CASSSPGWGEAFF. Written as DNA, the CDR3 is TGTGCCAGTAGTAGCCCGGGGTGGGGTGAAGCTTTCTTT.

The CDR3 reads CASLDDSTEAFF. CDR3 nucleotide sequence: TGTGCCAGCCTCGATGATAGCACTGAAGCTTTCTTT. The gene calls are TRBV6-6 and TRBJ1-1; D is unclear. Looked up from germline, CDR1 is MNHNY and CDR2 is SVGAGI (reference sequence). The CDR3 extends over 12 amino acids. V was clipped by 8 bases and J by 4 bases, with 11 bases between them.

This chain links TRBV4-1 with TRBJ1-4; weak D call: TRBD1 (5 bases). The germline V gene encodes CDR1 MGHRA and CDR2 YSYEKL. The CDR3 has 12 residues. The ends were cut back, 7 bases at V and 8 bases at J, with 11 bases in the middle. The CDR3 loop is CASKSGDEKLFF. CDR3 nucleotide sequence: TGCGCCAGCAAGAGCGGGGACGAAAAACTGTTTTTT.

This chain connects TRBV5-1 to TRBJ2-5; 7 bases agree with TRBD2. This CDR3 spans 14 amino acids. CDR1 is SGHRS, CDR2 YFSETQ, per germline. The junction had 6 bases not matched to a gene; V was cut back by 0 bases and J by 7 bases. The CDR3 here is CASSLAPGGLTQYF. The CDR3 nucleotides read TGCGCCAGCAGCTTGGCCCCGGGAGGTTTGACCCAGTACTTC.